What follows are 28 T cell receptor beta chains derived from one specimen sequenced in a study of T-cell memory formation after mild COVID-19. TCRdb re-called the 5' RACE reads through MiXCR, storing one row per CDR3 protein. The data show 110,000 to 150,000 distinct CDR3 sequences, more than 13% seen once. Specimen: PBMCs or a T cell subset sorted from them (not recorded which). All receptors come from an adult woman who had mild COVID-19 (a few samples of this study predate the infection). Cell type and time point are not known.

The chain has TRBV6-5 and TRBJ2-6, with 10 bases matching TRBD2. CDR1 and CDR2 (germline): MNHEY, SVGAGI. The CDR3 length is 21 residues. The V gene end was trimmed by 1 base and the J gene end by 2 bases; junction bases not matched to a gene: 14. The chain's CDR3 is CASSYLGLAGAGWPGANVLTF. The CDR3 coding sequence is TGTGCCAGCAGTTACTTGGGTCTAGCGGGAGCGGGGTGGCCTGGGGCCAACGTCCTGACTTTC.

The gene calls are TRBV6-5 and TRBJ1-6; D not certain. The germline gives CDR1 MNHEY, CDR2 SVGAGI. V was cut by 4 bases and J by 4 bases, with 14 bases left in between. CDR3 length equals 16 residues. CDR3 sequence (DNA): TGTGCCAGCAGTTCAGATGGGCGCGAGTATAATTCACCCCTCCACTTT. It specifies CASSSDGREYNSPLHF.

CDR3 bases: TGCAGTGCTAGAGGGACTAGCGGCTCTTACGAGCAGTACTTC. It is translated as CSARGTSGSYEQYF. The chain recombines TRBV20-1 with TRBJ2-7; 10 bases match TRBD2. Germline V CDR1 and CDR2: DFQATT, SNEGSKA (reference sequence). After removal of 1 base from V and 4 bases from J, the junction contained 4 bases not matched to a gene. The CDR3 is made up of 14 amino acids.

The J gene is TRBJ1-2, the V gene TRBV12-3 or TRBV12-4; 7 nucleotides line up with TRBD1. The CDR3 is 16 residues long. Trimming took 7 bases from V and 3 from J; bases not matched to a gene: 14. The CDR3 DNA reads TGTGCCAGCATTTCTAGCCCGGGACAGAACTACTATGGCTACACCTTC. Protein: CASISSPGQNYYGYTF.

The chain joins TRBV20-1 to TRBJ2-1; the D is unclear. This CDR3 has 15 residues. Germline V CDR1 and CDR2: DFQATT, SNEGSKA (reference sequence). The ends were cut back, 4 bases at V and 3 bases at J, with 16 bases in the middle. CDR3: CSAKDSNSYYNEQFF. DNA for the CDR3: TGCAGTGCTAAGGATTCTAACTCGTACTACAATGAGCAGTTCTTC.

This clonotype was picked up a small number of times. The chain couples TRBV9 to TRBJ2-5; D is unresolved. This CDR3 is built from 15 residues. Germline loops: CDR1 SGDLS, CDR2 YYNGEE. Trimming left V 0 bases short and J 0 bases short, with 9 bases between. The CDR3 region has the DNA TGTGCCAGCAGCGTAGCGGATTCGTACCAAGAGACCCAGTACTTC. Its translation: CASSVADSYQETQYF.

The chain combines TRBV2 with TRBJ2-7; D perhaps matches TRBD1 (5 bases). Germline values: CDR1 SNHLY, CDR2 FYNNEI. V lost 6 bases and J 5 bases, leaving 14 bases between the germline ends. The length of the CDR3 is 13 residues. CDR3 sequence: CASRLPGSHEQYF. The CDR3 DNA sequence: TGTGCCAGCAGGCTCCCAGGGTCGCACGAGCAGTACTTC. Drawing the rest from reference TRBV2 and TRBJ2-7, the complete variable domain is EPEVTQTPSHQVTQMGQEVILRCVPISNHLYFYWYRQILGQKVEFLVSFYNNEISEKSEIFDDQFSVERPDGSNFTLKIRSTKLEDSAMYFCASRLPGSHEQYFGPGTRLTVT.

This clonotype was found a few times. J is TRBJ2-3 and V is TRBV5-1, with 11 bases that match TRBD2. The germline CDR1 and CDR2 sequences are SGHRS and YFSETQ. The junction had 4 bases not matched to a gene; V was cut back by 4 bases and J by 0 bases. The length of the CDR3 is 16 residues. The CDR3 DNA reads as TGCGCCAGCAGCCCTCGGACTAGCGGGAGCACAGATACGCAGTATTTT. Translation: CASSPRTSGSTDTQYF.

The genes are TRBV6-2 or TRBV6-3 and TRBJ2-6, with D possibly being TRBD2 (5 bases). The CDR3 has 19 amino acids. Germline-derived CDR1 and CDR2 are MNHEY and SVGEGT. Trimming removed 2 bases from V and 0 bases from J, with 17 bases in between. The CDR3 reads CASSYQFWGATSGANVLTF. CDR3 nucleotide sequence: TGTGCCAGCAGTTACCAGTTCTGGGGAGCCACCTCTGGGGCCAACGTCCTGACTTTC.

V usage is TRBV7-9 and J usage is TRBJ2-7, with TRBD2 matching over 7 bases. CDR1 is SEHNR, CDR2 FQNEAQ, per germline (reference sequence). This CDR3 is 15 amino acids long. V trimming: 8 bases; J trimming: 5 bases; junction bases outside the gene matches: 15. The CDR3: CASSGREGPVNEQYF. The CDR3 region has the DNA TGTGCCAGCTCAGGGAGGGAGGGCCCTGTCAACGAGCAGTACTTC. The variable domain in full, with the rest retrieved from reference TRBV7-9 and TRBJ2-7, is DTGVSQNPRHKITKRGQNVTFRCDPISEHNRLYWYRQTLGQGPEFLTYFQNEAQLEKSRLLSDRFSAERPKGSFSTLEIQRTEQGDSAMYLCASSGREGPVNEQYFGPGTRLTVT.

V is TRBV3-1 and J is TRBJ1-5; D is unclear. Germline V gives CDR1 LGHDT, CDR2 YNNKEL (reference sequence). This CDR3 has 13 residues. Deletions cut 0 bases from V and 7 bases from J, with 7 bases between. The CDR3 nucleotides are TGTGCCAGCAGCCAAGACATGATCCAGCCCCAGCATTTT. This encodes CASSQDMIQPQHF. Looking up the rest from reference TRBV3-1 and TRBJ1-5 gives the full variable domain: DTAVSQTPKYLVTQMGNDKSIKCEQNLGHDTMYWYKQDSKKFLKIMFSYNNKELIINETVPNRFSPKSPDKAHLNLHINSLELGDSAVYFCASSQDMIQPQHFGDGTRLSIL.

The sample holds many counts of this clonotype. V usage is TRBV3-1 and J usage is TRBJ2-1, with D perhaps matching TRBD2 (6 bases). V was shortened by 0 bases and J by 4 bases, with 19 bases between the two germline ends. Germline lookup yields CDR1 LGHDT and CDR2 YNNKEL (reference sequence). There are 18 residues in the CDR3. The CDR3 DNA reads TGTGCCAGCAGCCAAGAAAGGTTATCGGGGGAGAGGTACAATGAGCAGTTCTTC. Translated: CASSQERLSGERYNEQFF.

This clonotype came up a few times. The chain is built from TRBV7-9 and TRBJ2-7; no firm D call. With 1 base removed from V and 7 bases from J, the gap between germline ends came to 11 bases. Germline V CDR1 and CDR2: SEHNR, FQNEAQ (reference sequence). This CDR3 is 13 amino acids long. Here the CDR3 reads CASSLESGWEQYF. CDR3 DNA: TGTGCCAGCAGCTTAGAGTCCGGCTGGGAGCAGTACTTC.

This chain connects TRBV27 to TRBJ2-2; 7 bases agree with TRBD2. The V gene's germline CDR1 is MNHEY and CDR2 SMNVEV (reference sequence). The CDR3 spans 17 residues. V lost 0 bases and J lost 1; bases outside the gene matches: 5. The CDR3 nucleotides are TGTGCCAGCAGTTTATCGTCACTAGCGTTGAACACCGGGGAGCTGTTTTTT. It translates to CASSLSSLALNTGELFF.

The rearrangement links TRBV7-2 to TRBJ2-7, with D perhaps TRBD1 or TRBD2 (5 bases each). Between the trimmed V and J ends, which lost 4 bases and 0 bases, there was a span of 22 bases. From germline, CDR1 is SGHTA and CDR2 FQGNSA. This CDR3 region has 18 residues. Here the CDR3 reads CASSYISGQDWISYEQYF. DNA of the CDR3: TGTGCCAGCAGCTACATATCGGGGCAGGATTGGATCTCCTACGAGCAGTACTTC.

V is TRBV4-1 and J is TRBJ2-7; weak D call: TRBD1 (6 bases). Germline V gene sequence: CDR1 MGHRA, CDR2 YSYEKL. There are 13 residues in the CDR3. V shed 3 bases and J shed 1 base, with 7 bases lying between them. The CDR3 nucleotides read TGCGCCAGCAGCCACGACAGGTCCTACGAGCAGTACTTC. Translating it yields CASSHDRSYEQYF.

The CDR3 protein is CASSLGTSGSISYNEQFF. The CDR3 DNA is TGTGCCAGCAGCTTAGGGACTAGCGGGAGTATCTCCTACAATGAGCAGTTCTTC. This rearrangement joins TRBV11-3 to TRBJ2-1, with 13 bases lining up with TRBD2. This CDR3 region has 18 residues. The germline gives CDR1 SGHNT, CDR2 YENEEA. J gave up 0 bases and V 1 base, and 3 bases lay outside the gene matches.

This rearrangement joins TRBV7-6 to TRBJ2-1; 13 bases match TRBD2. Germline lookup yields CDR1 SGHVS and CDR2 FNYEAQ. This CDR3 is built from 16 residues. V shed 2 bases, J shed 5 bases, and the junction held 3 bases outside the gene matches. The CDR3 sequence is CASSLRTSGSHNEQFF. CDR3 nucleotides: TGTGCCAGCAGCTTAAGGACTAGCGGGAGCCACAATGAGCAGTTCTTC.

This clonotype was seen a handful of times. The chain carries TRBV19 and TRBJ2-7; the D is unclear. This CDR3 is 15 amino acids long. The germline V gene has CDR1 LNHDA and CDR2 SQIVND (reference sequence). V lost 6 bases, J lost 2 bases, and 17 bases lay in between. The CDR3: CASSLYFPGPYEQYF. The CDR3 coding sequence is TGTGCCAGTAGCCTTTACTTCCCGGGCCCCTACGAGCAGTACTTC.

The chain has TRBV2 and TRBJ1-3; D ambiguous. CDR3 size: 13 residues. CDR1 and CDR2 from the germline V gene are SNHLY and FYNNEI. Trimming shortened V by 10 bases and J by 0 bases, and 10 bases separated the two germline ends. CDR3 protein: CANKAASGNTIYF. CDR3 coding DNA: TGTGCCAACAAAGCAGCCTCTGGAAACACCATATATTTT.

V and J are TRBV4-1 and TRBJ2-7; TRBD2 might be the D (5 bases). The CDR3 sequence is 15 residues long. Germline-derived CDR1 and CDR2 are MGHRA and YSYEKL. Between the trimmed V and J ends, which lost 1 base and 4 bases, there was a span of 14 bases. This CDR3 reads CASSQVIGSLYEQYF. CDR3 DNA sequence: TGCGCCAGCAGCCAAGTCATAGGGAGTCTTTACGAGCAGTACTTC.

V is TRBV4-1 and J is TRBJ2-6; either TRBD1 or TRBD2 may fit D (6 bases each). Per germline, CDR1 MGHRA and CDR2 YSYEKL. V was cut by 1 base and J by 0 bases, with 16 bases left in between. The CDR3 spans 19 residues. The CDR3 nucleotides are TGCGCCAGCAGCCAAGTCTTTGGAGGGGGGATCTCTGGGGCCAACGTCCTGACTTTC. Its protein is CASSQVFGGGISGANVLTF.

The gene calls are TRBV6-1 and TRBJ2-3; 14 nucleotides align to TRBD2. Trimming removed 4 bases from V and 4 bases from J; junction bases left unmatched: 1. The germline V gene has CDR1 MNHNS and CDR2 SASEGT. The CDR3 has 15 residues. CDR3 amino acids: CASSGLAGGPDTQYF. The CDR3 DNA reads TGTGCCAGCAGTGGACTAGCGGGAGGGCCAGATACGCAGTATTTT.

This chain connects TRBV7-9 to TRBJ2-3, with 12 bases aligning to TRBD2. The germline V gene encodes CDR1 SEHNR and CDR2 FQNEAQ (reference sequence). V was pared by 5 bases and J by 2 bases, with 5 bases of the junction left unmatched. CDR3 size: 16 residues. This chain's CDR3 is CASSQGLAGFTDTQYF. The CDR3 bases are TGTGCCAGCAGCCAAGGACTAGCGGGGTTCACAGATACGCAGTATTTT.

This clonotype was seen more than once but under ten times. V is TRBV7-9 and J is TRBJ2-1, with 13 bases fitting TRBD2. This CDR3 spans 16 amino acids. Germline values: CDR1 SEHNR, CDR2 FQNEAQ (reference sequence). The V and J ends lost 5 bases and 5 bases, in that order; junction bases with no gene match: 6. DNA for the CDR3: TGTGCCAGCAGCGAAGGGACTAGCGGGAATCACAATGAGCAGTTCTTC. Translated, it gives CASSEGTSGNHNEQFF.

The V call is TRBV20-1, the J call TRBJ2-1; D possibly corresponds to TRBD1 (5 bases). CDR3 length: 16 residues. From germline, CDR1 is DFQATT and CDR2 SNEGSKA (reference sequence). V lost 0 bases to trimming and J lost 0 bases, with 12 bases between them. For the CDR3, the DNA is TGCAGTGCTAGAGATAGGGGCACCTACTCCTACAATGAGCAGTTCTTC. Amino acids: CSARDRGTYSYNEQFF.

This clonotype was recorded a few times. The J gene is TRBJ1-2, the V gene TRBV7-9, with D possibly matching TRBD1 (5 bases). The CDR3 extends over 13 amino acids. Germline lookup yields CDR1 SEHNR and CDR2 FQNEAQ (reference sequence). The CDR3 coding sequence is TGTTCCACCCCTGGGGCGGGAGCCTATGGCTACACCTTC. As protein: CSTPGAGAYGYTF.

The V call is TRBV5-1, the J call TRBJ2-2; 9 bases match TRBD1. The CDR3 has 15 residues. With V trimmed by 5 bases and J by 6 bases, 8 bases remained unmatched. Germline V gene lookup returns CDR1 SGHRS and CDR2 YFSETQ. The CDR3 reads CASRLGTGSSGELFF. CDR3 nucleotides: TGCGCCAGCAGACTCGGGACAGGGTCGTCCGGGGAGCTGTTTTTT.